The TCR beta chain described here comes from a study of cytomegalovirus exposure and HLA in healthy donors. At the level of the study: Early on, a data release was issued that held 80 million or so unique TCRs from HLA-typed donors. Study-wide points: In vitro, a few CMV-associated chains proved specific for CMV antigens. Based on reports, TCR beta sequences accurately predicted HLA-A and HLA-B alleles for most subjects.

CDR3 length equals 15 residues. Germline lookup yields CDR1 SEHNR and CDR2 FQNEAQ (reference sequence). J gave up 4 bases and V 5 bases, and 7 bases lay outside the gene matches. A word on this clone: Its matching antigen is unknown.

Primers for the PCR totalled 60 Vbeta and 13 Jbeta. Generated by immunoSEQ multiplex PCR, the TCRdb table keeps only in-frame clones and is missing some. The sample shows 65,000 to 90,000 clones, around 72% of them seen only once. The clonotype originates from a woman aged 40 to 50 in good health and CMV-seropositive. This chain links TRBV7-9 with TRBJ1-2; 10 bases match TRBD1. Sequenced input: PBMCs. The CDR3 is CASSPWDRGSYGYTF. For the CDR3, the DNA is TGTGCCAGCAGCCCCTGGGACAGGGGATCCTATGGCTACACCTTC.